These 8 T cell receptor beta chains share one sample of origin, sequenced in a study of T cells after yellow fever vaccination. TCRdb reanalysed the 5' RACE reads using MiXCR and keeps one entry per CDR3 protein. The table includes 250,000 to 350,000 distinct CDR3 sequences, 3.5% to 4.5% detected once. This material consisted of PBMCs, taken 15 days after the yellow fever booster vaccination. All receptors derive from a man between 18 and 29 years old who received the YFV17D yellow fever vaccine.

This clonotype appeared many times. This chain uses TRBV5-1 with TRBJ1-1; D possibly corresponds to TRBD1 (6 bases). The CDR3 is 14 amino acids. Per germline, CDR1 SGHRS and CDR2 YFSETQ. Deletions cut 3 bases from V and 3 bases from J, with 12 bases between. The CDR3 protein is CASSSMGADTEAFF. As DNA, the CDR3 is TGCGCCAGCAGCTCCATGGGGGCAGACACTGAAGCTTTCTTT. Based on the CDR3 plus reference TRBV5-1 and TRBJ1-1, the full variable domain is KAGVTQTPRYLIKTRGQQVTLSCSPISGHRSVSWYQQTPGQGLQFLFEYFSETQRNKGNFPGRFSGRQFSNSRSEMNVSTLELGDSALYLCASSSMGADTEAFFGQGTRLTVV.

This clonotype was recorded a few times. V gene TRBV7-2 combines with J gene TRBJ2-3; maybe TRBD1 (6 bases). Deletions cut 1 base from V and 3 bases from J, with 8 bases between. CDR1 is SGHTA, CDR2 FQGNSA, per germline. This CDR3 has 14 amino acids. CDR3 protein: CASSLDQGTDTQYF. The CDR3 DNA reads TGTGCCAGCAGCTTAGACCAGGGGACAGATACGCAGTATTTT.

This clonotype appeared many times. The chain has TRBV5-1 and TRBJ2-4; 7 nucleotides agree with TRBD1. CDR3 size: 13 residues. Germline assignment: CDR1 SGHRS and CDR2 YFSETQ. The J segment lost 5 bases and the V segment lost 5 bases, leaving 4 bases of the junction unmatched. CDR3 sequence reads: CASSFQGENIQYF. Here the CDR3 DNA reads TGCGCCAGCAGTTTTCAGGGGGAAAACATTCAGTACTTC. Full variable domain (rest looked up from reference TRBV5-1 and TRBJ2-4): KAGVTQTPRYLIKTRGQQVTLSCSPISGHRSVSWYQQTPGQGLQFLFEYFSETQRNKGNFPGRFSGRQFSNSRSEMNVSTLELGDSALYLCASSFQGENIQYFGAGTRLSVL.

This clonotype has a handful of counts. The chain links TRBV11-2 to TRBJ2-7, with D possibly called TRBD1 or TRBD2 (5 bases each). Trimming stripped 8 bases from V and 2 bases from J, with 19 bases between. The CDR3 is made up of 15 amino acids. CDR1 is SGHAT and CDR2 is FQNNGV in the germline V gene. CDR3 nucleotides: TGTGCCAGCGCTCGGGACCTTGAAAGGACCTACGAGCAGTACTTC. This translates into CASARDLERTYEQYF.

This clonotype was seen at least ten times. The CDR3 loop is CASSISGRWSVRTDTQYF. CDR3 coding DNA: TGTGCCAGCAGCATATCGGGGAGATGGTCGGTTCGCACAGATACGCAGTATTTT. This chain links TRBV7-9 with TRBJ2-3; D possibly corresponds to TRBD2 (5 bases). This CDR3 has 18 residues. CDR1 SEHNR and CDR2 FQNEAQ come from the germline V gene (reference sequence). The ends were cut back, 5 bases at V and 1 base at J, with 22 bases in the middle.

This clonotype was recorded at least ten times. This chain connects TRBV5-6 to TRBJ1-1, with D uncertain. This CDR3 contains 12 residues. V lost 1 base and J 3 bases, leaving 4 bases between the germline ends. Germline V gene data show CDR1 as SGHDT and CDR2 as YYEEEE. The chain's CDR3 is CASSLMDTEAFF. In DNA form, the CDR3 reads TGTGCCAGCAGCTTGATGGACACTGAAGCTTTCTTT.

This clonotype was counted a few times. This chain uses TRBV7-2 with TRBJ2-5; weak D call: TRBD2 (6 bases). This CDR3 has 14 residues. Per germline, CDR1 SGHTA and CDR2 FQGNSA. V lost 3 bases, J lost 3 bases, and 11 bases lay in between. For the CDR3, the DNA is TGTGCCAGCAGCTTCCGACTAGGGGAAGAGACCCAGTACTTC. It translates to CASSFRLGEETQYF.

This clonotype has more than one count but fewer than ten. V and J are TRBV5-1 and TRBJ1-1; no firm D call. Germline CDR1 is SGHRS and CDR2 is YFSETQ. The CDR3 is 15 residues long. V lost 4 bases, J lost 5 bases, and 18 bases lay in between. The CDR3 spells CASSQEIFSVTEAFF. As DNA, the CDR3 is TGCGCCAGCAGCCAGGAAATATTCTCGGTGACTGAAGCTTTCTTT.